Listed below are T cell receptor beta chains from one sample, sequenced in a study of cytotoxic CD8 clonotypes in ibrutinib-treated CLL. The assay was immunoSEQ multiplex PCR, and TCRdb's table has in-frame clones only and misses some. The repertoire has around 91,000 clones, more than 70% of them found once; the top ten carry around 5%. The sample in question was PBMCs, obtained before ibrutinib treatment. Receptor source: a human donor with chronic lymphocytic leukemia. Each CDR3 is given with its conserved first and last residue. A D gene is named only where the DNA matches it firmly. Clone size is shown for a subset of rows, as once, few, many or a class of expanded clone.

v_gene	d_gene	len	j_gene	abundance	CDR3nt	CDR3aa
TRBV7-3	-	15	TRBJ2-7	-	TGTGCCAGCAGCCCCAGCCCGACTGGGACCTACGAGCAGTACTTC	CASSPSPTGTYEQYF
TRBV7-3	-	15	TRBJ2-2	-	TGTGCCAGCAGCTTAGCAGGGGTTAACACCGGGGAGCTGTTTTTT	CASSLAGVNTGELFF
TRBV6-1	TRBD2	15	TRBJ2-7	-	TGTGCCAGCAGTGAAACGAGCGGGAGTACCCACGAGCAGTACTTC	CASSETSGSTHEQYF
TRBV6-5	-	14	TRBJ2-7	-	TGTGCCAGCAGATTCGGACAGTACTCCTACGAGCAGTACTTC	CASRFGQYSYEQYF
TRBV27	TRBD2	13	TRBJ2-7	-	TGTGCCAGCAGAGGAGCGGGGTCCTACGAGCAGTACTTC	CASRGAGSYEQYF
TRBV6-5	TRBD1	16	TRBJ2-3	few	TGTGCCAGCAGTTACTCGGGACAGGGGGCAATGGGTACGCAGTATTTT	CASSYSGQGAMGTQYF
TRBV7-4	-	14	TRBJ1-4	-	TGTGCCAGCCCGGAAAAAGCCGTTAATGAAAAACTGTTTTTT	CASPEKAVNEKLFF
TRBV7-6	TRBD2	16	TRBJ2-2	-	TGTGCCAGCAGCCAAGGGACTAGCGGGAACACCGGGGAGCTGTTTTTT	CASSQGTSGNTGELFF
TRBV4-3	TRBD2	17	TRBJ2-1	once	TGCGCCAGCAGCCAAGACGTAGCGGGAGGGGTTTACAATGAGCAGTTCTTC	CASSQDVAGGVYNEQFF
TRBV2	-	12	TRBJ2-5	-	TGTGCCAGGACAGGGTCGCGGGGGACCCAGTACTTC	CARTGSRGTQYF
TRBV18	-	17	TRBJ2-5	once	TGTGCCAGCTCACCACCGGGCCCGACCGCCGAAGGGAAGACCCAGTACTTC	CASSPPGPTAEGKTQYF
TRBV11-2	-	12	TRBJ2-7	-	TGTGCCAGCAGCCTGGGGGTACTCGAGCAGTACTTC	CASSLGVLEQYF
TRBV10-3	-	13	TRBJ2-5	-	TGTGCCATCAGTGAGTTGACAGATCAGACCCAGTACTTC	CAISELTDQTQYF
TRBV5-1	-	14	TRBJ1-4	-	TGCGCCAGCAGCGCGGTAACAGCTAATGAAAAACTGTTTTTT	CASSAVTANEKLFF
TRBV9	-	13	TRBJ1-1	once	TGTGCCAGCAGCGTTGCGGGGAACACTGAAGCTTTCTTT	CASSVAGNTEAFF
TRBV5-1	-	15	TRBJ1-1	-	TGCGCCAGCAGCTTGCAAGTCCAGGAGAACACTGAAGCTTTCTTT	CASSLQVQENTEAFF
TRBV10-3	-	18	TRBJ1-5	-	TGTGCCATCAGTACGGGGTTGGGAGAAGTTTATAGCAATCAGCCCCAGCATTTT	CAISTGLGEVYSNQPQHF
TRBV28	-	14	TRBJ1-2	once	TGTGCCAGCAGTTTGGTCCCACAGACCTATGGCTACACCTTC	CASSLVPQTYGYTF
TRBV29-1	TRBD1	13	TRBJ1-2	-	TGCAGCGTTGAAAAGGCAGGGGGCAATGGCTACACCTTC	CSVEKAGGNGYTF
TRBV14	-	16	TRBJ1-2	-	TGTGCCAGCAGCCAAGATTGGGGGGGTTCTCGATATGGCTACACCTTC	CASSQDWGGSRYGYTF
TRBV9	-	14	TRBJ2-7	-	TGTGCCAGCAGCAAGAGGACTGGACCCTCCGAGCAGTACTTC	CASSKRTGPSEQYF
TRBV5-1	TRBD1	15	TRBJ1-5	-	TGCGCCAGCAGCATCGGGACAGTTAGCAATCAGCCCCAGCATTTT	CASSIGTVSNQPQHF
TRBV6-5	-	15	TRBJ1-2	-	TGTGCCAGCAGAAGATCGGGACGGAAGGACTATGGCTACACCTTC	CASRRSGRKDYGYTF
TRBV6-1	TRBD2	14	TRBJ2-5	-	TGTGCCAGCTCAGGACTAGCGGGGAGGGAGACCCAGTACTTC	CASSGLAGRETQYF